The rows below give T cell receptor beta chains drawn from one sample of a study of early T cells in non-severe SARS-CoV-2 infection. TCRdb reprocessed the 5' RACE reads with MiXCR, giving one entry per CDR3 protein. This table holds 48,000 or so distinct CDR3 sequences, less than 15% found once. The sample was whole blood. Receptors originate from an adult who was a healthcare worker with PCR-confirmed SARS-CoV-2 infection or an uninfected control (not recorded which). Both conserved end residues are part of each CDR3. D genes are given only for firm matches. Only some rows state a clone size, as once, few, many or a class for expanded clones.

V gene: TRBV6-5; D gene: NA; J gene: TRBJ1-6; clone size: many; CDR3 DNA: TGTGCCAGCAGGCGAACAGGGTTTAGCTCCTATAATTCACCCCTCCACTTT; CDR3 protein: CASRRTGFSSYNSPLHF
V gene: TRBV10-2; D gene: TRBD2; J gene: TRBJ2-3; clone size: few; CDR3 DNA: TGCGCCAGCAGTGTTCCTAGCGGGGGCACAGATACGCAGTATTTT; CDR3 protein: CASSVPSGGTDTQYF
V gene: TRBV12-3/TRBV12-4; D gene: NA; J gene: TRBJ1-6; clone size: few; CDR3 DNA: TGTGCCAGCAGTTTACCCAGGGATAATTCACCCCTCCACTTT; CDR3 protein: CASSLPRDNSPLHF
V gene: TRBV7-2; D gene: NA; J gene: TRBJ2-2; clone size: NA; CDR3 DNA: TGTGCCAGCAGCCCTATCGGGACGGATTTTAACACCGGGGAGCTGTTTTTT; CDR3 protein: CASSPIGTDFNTGELFF
V gene: TRBV6-5; D gene: NA; J gene: TRBJ2-7; clone size: NA; CDR3 DNA: TGTGCCAGCAGCTCCCCTACGACTTCGAACGAGCAGTACTTC; CDR3 protein: CASSSPTTSNEQYF
V gene: TRBV6-1; D gene: TRBD2; J gene: TRBJ2-3; clone size: NA; CDR3 DNA: TGTGCCAGCAGTGAACAAAGCGGGGCTAGCACAGATACGCAGTATTTT; CDR3 protein: CASSEQSGASTDTQYF
V gene: TRBV27; D gene: NA; J gene: TRBJ1-6; clone size: many; CDR3 DNA: TGTGCCAGCAGTCCCGTCGGATTGCCCCGATCACCCCTCCACTTT; CDR3 protein: CASSPVGLPRSPLHF
V gene: TRBV7-2; D gene: TRBD2; J gene: TRBJ2-3; clone size: NA; CDR3 DNA: TGTGCCAGCAGCAAGAGCGGGGCTCGCACAGATACGCAGTATTTT; CDR3 protein: CASSKSGARTDTQYF
V gene: TRBV29-1; D gene: NA; J gene: TRBJ1-4; clone size: many; CDR3 DNA: TGCAGCGTTGAAGTAGTTTCACAAGTTAATGAAAAACTGTTTTTT; CDR3 protein: CSVEVVSQVNEKLFF
V gene: TRBV12-5; D gene: NA; J gene: TRBJ2-6; clone size: many; CDR3 DNA: TGTGCTAGTGGGAGGTCCGGGGCCAACGTCCTGACTTTC; CDR3 protein: CASGRSGANVLTF
V gene: TRBV14; D gene: NA; J gene: TRBJ1-4; clone size: many; CDR3 DNA: TGTGCCAGCAGCCATACAGGCATTCTGTTTTTT; CDR3 protein: CASSHTGILFF
V gene: TRBV4-2; D gene: NA; J gene: TRBJ2-1; clone size: few; CDR3 DNA: TGTGCCAGCAGCCAAGTGGGGGAGGAGGCGTACAATGAGCAGTTCTTC; CDR3 protein: CASSQVGEEAYNEQFF
V gene: TRBV10-3; D gene: NA; J gene: TRBJ2-1; clone size: NA; CDR3 DNA: TGTGCCATCAGTGGGGGGGATTCCTACAATGAGCAGTTCTTC; CDR3 protein: CAISGGDSYNEQFF
V gene: TRBV7-9; D gene: NA; J gene: TRBJ2-2; clone size: NA; CDR3 DNA: TGTGCCAGCAGCTTTACGCAGAACACCGGGGAGCTGTTTTTT; CDR3 protein: CASSFTQNTGELFF
V gene: TRBV7-9; D gene: NA; J gene: TRBJ2-6; clone size: many; CDR3 DNA: TGTGCCAGCAGCCAGGGACTGTCCGGGGCCAACGTCCTGACTTTC; CDR3 protein: CASSQGLSGANVLTF
V gene: TRBV7-9; D gene: NA; J gene: TRBJ2-3; clone size: few; CDR3 DNA: TGTGCCAGCAGCTCCCCTATTGCGGTGGGTACAGATACGCAGTATTTT; CDR3 protein: CASSSPIAVGTDTQYF
V gene: TRBV6-1; D gene: TRBD1; J gene: TRBJ1-6; clone size: many; CDR3 DNA: TGTGCCAGCAGTGAATCACGGGGGACAGGGAACTCACCCCTCCACTTT; CDR3 protein: CASSESRGTGNSPLHF
V gene: TRBV7-2; D gene: NA; J gene: TRBJ1-1; clone size: many; CDR3 DNA: TGTGCCAGCAGCTTAGGGGGAAGGTGGAACACTGAAGCTTTCTTT; CDR3 protein: CASSLGGRWNTEAFF
V gene: TRBV6-5; D gene: TRBD1; J gene: TRBJ1-2; clone size: NA; CDR3 DNA: TGTGCCAGCAGACAACTGTCGGGACAGCTTATTGCTAACTATGGCTACACCTTC; CDR3 protein: CASRQLSGQLIANYGYTF